The 16 T cell receptor beta chains below come from one sample, sequenced in a study of blood T cell repertoires in COVID-19. This table comes from immunoSEQ multiplex PCR, and its TCRdb copy is limited to in-frame clones, with some not included. This table has about 310,000 clones, 85% to 90% appearing once. The source material was PBMCs or T cells enriched from blood (not recorded which). These receptors all come from a woman in her twenties or thirties who had recovered from COVID-19.

This chain joins TRBV5-1 and TRBJ2-3; 8 nucleotides match TRBD2. Trimming at V came to 4 bases and at J to 4 bases, leaving 2 bases not matched to a gene. The CDR3 consists of 13 residues. Germline V gives CDR1 SGHRS, CDR2 YFSETQ. The CDR3 DNA follows: TGCGCCAGCAGCAGGGGACTAGCAGATACGCAGTATTTT. Protein: CASSRGLADTQYF. Supplemented by reference TRBV5-1 and TRBJ2-3, the full variable domain reads KAGVTQTPRYLIKTRGQQVTLSCSPISGHRSVSWYQQTPGQGLQFLFEYFSETQRNKGNFPGRFSGRQFSNSRSEMNVSTLELGDSALYLCASSRGLADTQYFGPGTRLTVL.

The chain links TRBV5-1 to TRBJ1-2, with 7 bases fitting TRBD1. V shed 0 bases and J 3 bases; nucleotides not matched to a gene: 2. Germline CDR1 SGHRS, CDR2 YFSETQ. The CDR3 length is 14 residues. CDR3 residues: CASSLGGGDYGYTF. DNA for the CDR3: TGCGCCAGCAGCTTGGGAGGGGGCGACTATGGCTACACCTTC. Full variable domain (outside the CDR3, taken from reference TRBV5-1 and TRBJ1-2): KAGVTQTPRYLIKTRGQQVTLSCSPISGHRSVSWYQQTPGQGLQFLFEYFSETQRNKGNFPGRFSGRQFSNSRSEMNVSTLELGDSALYLCASSLGGGDYGYTFGSGTRLTVV.

This clone appeared once. V and J are TRBV7-9 and TRBJ2-1, with D maybe TRBD1 (5 bases). Looked up from germline, CDR1 is SEHNR and CDR2 is FQNEAQ (reference sequence). Deletions cut 3 bases from V and 3 bases from J, with 24 bases between. CDR3 length: 19 residues. The CDR3 reads CASSFQMWTRTRFYNEQFF. CDR3 sequence (DNA): TGTGCCAGCAGCTTTCAAATGTGGACAAGGACACGATTCTACAATGAGCAGTTCTTC.

V and J are TRBV10-1 and TRBJ2-7, with 9 nucleotides matching TRBD2. Germline V lookup: CDR1 WNHNN, CDR2 SYGVQD (reference sequence). The CDR3 is made up of 16 amino acids. Trimming took 10 bases from V and 0 from J; bases not matched to a gene: 13. CDR3 sequence (DNA): TGCGCCACCAGAAACCCTCTAGCGGGGAACTCCTACGAGCAGTACTTC. Translation: CATRNPLAGNSYEQYF.

V gene TRBV6-2 or TRBV6-3 combines with J gene TRBJ1-5; TRBD1 agrees at 8 bases. Unmatched junction bases numbered 19, after V lost 6 bases and J lost 0 bases. Germline V gives CDR1 MNHEY, CDR2 SVGEGT. The CDR3 is 20 residues long. In DNA, the CDR3 is TGTGCCAGCAGCTGGAGATTTGGACAGGGCGCCCTTTATAGCAATCAGCCCCAGCATTTT. Translated: CASSWRFGQGALYSNQPQHF.

With regard to this clone: At one of its ends the junction is not consistent with the germline gene, which may arise from a read error. The chain couples TRBV11-2 to TRBJ2-5; TRBD1 might be the D (5 bases). The germline CDR1 and CDR2 sequences are SGHAT and FQNNGV. The CDR3 totals 12 residues. The DNA of the CDR3 is TGTGCCAGCAGCATAGAAGGGGCGACCCAGTACTTC. Residues: CASSIEGATQYF.

The chain joins TRBV7-9 to TRBJ1-2; D remains ambiguous. CDR3 length: 12 amino acids. Germline V CDR1 and CDR2: SEHNR, FQNEAQ (reference sequence). V was cut by 3 bases and J by 8 bases, with 10 bases left in between. This CDR3 reads CASSFDLRGYTF. As DNA, the CDR3 is TGTGCCAGCAGCTTTGACCTGAGGGGCTACACCTTC. The whole variable domain, remainder taken from reference TRBV7-9 and TRBJ1-2, is DTGVSQNPRHKITKRGQNVTFRCDPISEHNRLYWYRQTLGQGPEFLTYFQNEAQLEKSRLLSDRFSAERPKGSFSTLEIQRTEQGDSAMYLCASSFDLRGYTFGSGTRLTVV.

V is TRBV28 and J is TRBJ2-1, with TRBD2 as a possible D gene (7 bases). The CDR3 is 15 amino acids. Germline values: CDR1 MDHEN, CDR2 SYDVKM. V lost 5 bases, J lost 5 bases, and 16 bases lay in between. CDR3 region: CASSPWGGGHNEQFF. CDR3 DNA: TGTGCCAGCAGTCCCTGGGGGGGCGGCCACAATGAGCAGTTCTTC.

This rearrangement joins TRBV11-2 to TRBJ2-7; D uncertain. V lost 2 bases to trimming and J lost 5 bases, with 4 bases between them. CDR3 length: 11 amino acids. Germline V gene data show CDR1 as SGHAT and CDR2 as FQNNGV. CDR3 nucleotides: TGTGCCAGCAGCTTATGGCACGAGCAGTACTTC. Its translation is CASSLWHEQYF.

J is TRBJ1-1 and V is TRBV3-1 (or the pseudogene TRBV3-2); no clear D. Germline V gives CDR1 LGHDT, CDR2 YNNKEL (reference sequence). Trimming shortened V by 3 bases and J by 3 bases, and 11 bases separated the two germline ends. This CDR3 contains 14 residues. The CDR3 DNA reads as TGTGCCAGCAGCCATTGGACTGGGGACACTGAAGCTTTCTTT. It translates to CASSHWTGDTEAFF.

This clone was seen more than once but under ten times. V and J are TRBV11-2 and TRBJ2-7, with 10 bases aligning to TRBD2. V was pared by 6 bases and J by 7 bases, with 3 bases of the junction left unmatched. The CDR3 has 12 residues. Germline CDR1 reads SGHAT; CDR2 reads FQNNGV. The CDR3 reads CASSTSGMEQYF. DNA for the CDR3: TGTGCCAGCAGTACTAGCGGGATGGAGCAGTACTTC.

CDR3 region: CAWSVRGTSPLVVPIYNSPLHF. In DNA, the CDR3 is TGTGCCTGGAGTGTACGAGGAACGTCACCCTTAGTGGTCCCTATCTATAATTCACCCCTCCACTTT. The gene calls are TRBV30 and TRBJ1-6; D is ambiguous. The CDR3 runs 22 residues. The germline V gene has CDR1 GTSNPN and CDR2 SVGIG (reference sequence). The germline V and J ends were trimmed by 0 bases and 3 bases, with 30 bases remaining between them.

The rearrangement joins TRBV5-8 to TRBJ1-5; D unresolved. The V end was cut by 0 bases, the J end by 3 bases, with 7 bases between. CDR3 length: 14 amino acids. The germline V gene has CDR1 SGHTS and CDR2 YDEGEE. The chain's CDR3 is CASSLVSLNQPQHF. The CDR3 coding sequence is TGTGCCAGCAGCTTGGTGTCACTCAATCAGCCCCAGCATTTT.

This chain joins TRBV5-5 and TRBJ2-1, with TRBD2 as a possible D gene (5 bases). There are 18 residues in the CDR3. V lost 0 bases, J lost 0 bases, and 16 bases lay in between. Germline CDR1 SGHKS, CDR2 YYEKEE (reference sequence). CDR3 DNA: TGTGCCAGCAGCTTGGTGGGTAGCGTCTTAAGCTCCTACAATGAGCAGTTCTTC. It specifies CASSLVGSVLSSYNEQFF.

The gene calls are TRBV10-2 and TRBJ2-7, with D possibly being TRBD2 (5 bases). The CDR3 runs 16 residues. Germline V lookup: CDR1 WSHSY, CDR2 SAAADI. V was cut by 6 bases and J by 3 bases, with 21 bases left in between. CDR3 sequence reads: CASREPTGIPNYEQYF. CDR3 DNA: TGCGCCAGCAGAGAACCGACCGGGATACCTAACTACGAGCAGTACTTC.

This clone has just a few counts. V is TRBV2 and J is TRBJ2-7, with 7 bases aligning to TRBD1. Germline V gene sequence: CDR1 SNHLY, CDR2 FYNNEI. With 1 base clipped from V and 1 base from J, the junction kept 4 bases outside the gene matches. The CDR3 runs 15 residues. The CDR3 DNA follows: TGTGCCAGCAGTGAAGGGACAGGACTGTCCTACGAGCAGTACTTC. It specifies CASSEGTGLSYEQYF.